Listed here are 8 T cell receptor beta chains from one sample, sequenced in a study of T cell repertoires in cytomegalovirus infection. One entry per CDR3 protein, called by TCRdb with MiXCR from the reads. The sample contains tens of thousands of distinct CDR3 sequences, over 3.5% of which appear only once. Sequenced input: PBMCs. The receptor source for this set is a human donor in good health (CMV status not recorded). Some clones in this sample may be carry-over from other donors' samples.

This clonotype occurred many times. J is TRBJ2-1 and V is TRBV27; 7 bases are a match to TRBD1. The ends lost 3 bases at V and 8 bases at J; junction bases unmatched: 13. The CDR3 sequence is 16 residues long. CDR1 and CDR2 (germline): MNHEY, SMNVEV (reference sequence). The CDR3 spells CASSFDPTGSHDEQFF. The CDR3 DNA is TGTGCCAGCAGTTTTGACCCGACAGGGTCCCACGATGAGCAGTTCTTC.

The table lists this clonotype with many counts. The chain is built from TRBV7-2 and TRBJ1-2; a possible D gene is TRBD1 (6 bases). V was cut by 4 bases and J by 4 bases, with 22 bases left in between. Looked up from germline, CDR1 is SGHTA and CDR2 is FQGNSA. The CDR3 spans 17 residues. The CDR3 sequence: CASSSRQASRLLYGYTF. In DNA, the CDR3 is TGTGCCAGCAGCTCCCGACAGGCGTCCAGACTTCTCTATGGCTACACCTTC.

The chain uses TRBV7-2 and TRBJ2-5; D might be TRBD1 (6 bases). The germline V and J ends were trimmed by 2 bases and 1 base, with 11 bases remaining between them. CDR3 length equals 15 residues. Germline loops: CDR1 SGHTA, CDR2 FQGNSA. In DNA form, the CDR3 reads TGTGCCAGCAGCTTATTTCAGGGGACCCAAGAGACCCAGTACTTC. It is translated as CASSLFQGTQETQYF. Full variable domain (missing parts from reference TRBV7-2 and TRBJ2-5): GAGVSQSPSNKVTEKGKDVELRCDPISGHTALYWYRQSLGQGLEFLIYFQGNSAPDKSGLPSDRFSAERTGGSVSTLTIQRTQQEDSAVYLCASSLFQGTQETQYFGPGTRLLVL.

This clonotype was seen ten or more times. This chain joins TRBV6-2 or TRBV6-3 and TRBJ2-2, with D perhaps being TRBD1 or TRBD2 (5 bases each). The germline V gene encodes CDR1 MNHEY and CDR2 SVGEGT. The V and J ends lost 2 bases and 6 bases respectively, with 10 bases between them. The CDR3 is made up of 14 amino acids. The CDR3 DNA sequence: TGTGCCAGCAGTTACGTCGGGACCGCCGGGGAGCTGTTTTTT. Translation gives CASSYVGTAGELFF.

Many counts were recorded for this clonotype. In DNA, the CDR3 is TGTGCCAGTAGTATCAAAGGACTAGCGGGACCCGGGGAGCTGTTTTTT. It yields the protein CASSIKGLAGPGELFF. V gene TRBV19 combines with J gene TRBJ2-2; 12 bases are a match to TRBD2. Germline V lookup: CDR1 LNHDA, CDR2 SQIVND (reference sequence). Trimming took 3 bases from V and 6 from J; bases not matched to a gene: 5. The CDR3 runs 16 residues. Combining the CDR3 with reference TRBV19 and TRBJ2-2 gives the whole variable domain DGGITQSPKYLFRKEGQNVTLSCEQNLNHDAMYWYRQDPGQGLRLIYYSQIVNDFQKGDIAEGYSVSREKKESFPLTVTSAQKNPTAFYLCASSIKGLAGPGELFFGEGSRLTVL.

The table lists this clonotype with many counts. The J gene is TRBJ2-7, the V gene TRBV7-2, with 8 bases aligning to TRBD1. The CDR3 loop spans 13 amino acids. The V gene's germline CDR1 is SGHTA and CDR2 FQGNSA. V was clipped by 6 bases and J by 3 bases; unmatched bases: 4. CDR3 nucleotide sequence: TGTGCCAGCAGTCGAGGACAGGGCTACGAGCAGTACTTC. Its translation: CASSRGQGYEQYF.

In its sample, this clonotype was seen a few times. The CDR3 bases are TGTGCCATCAGTGAGGCTGGACAGGACTACGAGCAGTACTTC. Translating it yields CAISEAGQDYEQYF. The chain carries TRBV10-3 and TRBJ2-7; 7 bases agree with TRBD1. CDR1 is ENHRY and CDR2 is SYGVKD in the germline V gene. Trimming removed 2 bases from V and 3 bases from J; junction bases left unmatched: 4. The CDR3 spans 14 residues.

This clonotype was recorded many times. The rearrangement links TRBV7-2 to TRBJ2-5, with TRBD2 matching 14 bases. CDR3 length: 15 residues. CDR1 is SGHTA, CDR2 FQGNSA, per germline. V lost 5 bases and J lost 4; bases outside the gene matches: 3. The CDR3 here is CASSPTSGGVETQYF. CDR3 sequence (DNA): TGTGCCAGCAGCCCGACTAGCGGGGGGGTAGAGACCCAGTACTTC.